Listed below are T cell receptor beta chains from one sample, sequenced in a study of post-analysis software for immune sequencing data. TCRdb itself ran the PCR reads through MiXCR, one entry per CDR3 protein. The repertoire holds around 180,000 distinct CDR3 sequences, with about 30% as singletons. Sequencing input: blood. Receptor source: a girl aged 10 to 17 with multiple sclerosis. Each CDR3 is given with its conserved first and last residue. The D gene is left open where the match is weak. The size of a clone is reported for some rows only, either as once, few or many, or as a class for expanded clones.

16,few,-,TRBV3-1,TRBJ1-2,CASSQGFPGPVNGYTF,TGTGCCAGCAGCCAAGGATTCCCGGGGCCAGTAAATGGCTACACCTTC
17,many,-,TRBV28,TRBJ2-5,CASSPLGVAVIRETQYF,TGTGCCAGCAGTCCACTCGGAGTAGCGGTAATTAGGGAGACCCAGTACTTC
18,many,-,TRBV27,TRBJ2-6,CASSFLIPRGSGANVLTF,TGTGCCAGCAGTTTCCTTATTCCACGGGGCTCTGGGGCCAACGTCCTGACTTTC
16,-,TRBD2,TRBV5-6,TRBJ2-3,CASSQASGTRTDTQYF,TGTGCCAGCAGCCAGGCTAGCGGGACTCGCACAGATACGCAGTATTTT
14,few,-,TRBV18,TRBJ1-1,CASSMTEEGTEAFF,TGTGCCAGCTCCATGACAGAGGAGGGGACTGAAGCTTTCTTT
15,-,-,TRBV20-1,TRBJ1-2,CSARDIEAQGYGCTF,TGCAGTGCTAGAGATATTGAGGCACAGGGCTATGGCTGCACCTTC
11,few,-,TRBV6-5,TRBJ2-7,CASRGYNEQYF,TGTGCCAGCAGAGGGTACAATGAGCAGTACTTC
15,-,TRBD1,TRBV7-9,TRBJ1-1,CASSSRGQATTEAFF,TGTGCCAGCAGCTCGAGGGGACAGGCGACCACTGAAGCTTTCTTT
16,many,TRBD1,TRBV10-3,TRBJ1-2,CAISESYRGPLYGYTF,TGTGCCATCAGTGAGTCCTACAGGGGGCCCCTCTATGGCTACACCTTC
16,-,-,TRBV21-1,TRBJ2-3,CASSNGQEEGTDTQYF,TGTGCCAGCAGCAACGGACAGGAAGAAGGCACAGATACGCAGTATTTT
16,-,-,TRBV3-1,TRBJ1-6,CASSPARSSYNSPLHF,TGTGCCAGCAGCCCAGCCAGGAGCTCCTATAATTCACCCCTCCACTTT
14,-,-,TRBV5-1,TRBJ2-2,CASSLAPNTGELFF,TGCGCCAGCAGCTTGGCCCCGAACACCGGGGAGCTGTTTTTT
15,many,-,TRBV7-9,TRBJ2-7,CASSLAYRQTYEQYF,TGTGCCAGCAGCTTAGCGTATCGGCAGACTTACGAGCAGTACTTC
13,many,TRBD2,TRBV29-1,TRBJ2-1,CSGAGGTDNEQFF,TGCAGCGGGGCGGGAGGGACCGACAATGAGCAGTTCTTC
17,once,TRBD2,TRBV20-1,TRBJ2-1,CSASTGTSGNHYNVQFF,TGCAGTGCTAGTACCGGGACCAGCGGGAACCACTACAATGTGCAGTTCTTC